This is a list of T cell receptor beta chains from one sample in a study of a mutant IDH1 vaccine in newly diagnosed glioma. The antigens these receptors bind are not known. The protocol was immunoSEQ multiplex PCR, while the TCRdb copy is restricted to in-frame clones and leaves out a portion. The sample has around 54,000 clones; roughly 80% are singletons. This sample comprised PBMCs, obtained from a glioma patient whose treatment included an IDH1 peptide vaccine. Every receptor here comes from a woman aged 45-65 years with glioma. Both conserved end residues are part of each CDR3. Fields, in order: V gene, CDR3 length, J gene, clone size, CDR3 protein. Clone size is shown for a subset of rows, as once, few, many or a class of expanded clone.

TRBV5-1	14	TRBJ2-5	-	CASSTQGYQETQYF
TRBV7-2	14	TRBJ2-7	-	CASSPAQGPYEQYF
TRBV5-8	15	TRBJ2-7	-	CASSLAMAGSFEQYF
TRBV7-9	14	TRBJ2-7	once	CASSLVGISYEQYF
TRBV12-5	13	TRBJ1-1	-	CASDRGGGREAFF
TRBV4-3	15	TRBJ2-5	once	CASSQGQTKQETQYF
TRBV27	15	TRBJ1-2	-	CASRWSGTGGYGYTF
TRBV15	17	TRBJ2-2	-	CATSRDPSGVPTGELFF
TRBV27	13	TRBJ1-1	few	CASSPGRAPEAFF
TRBV2	14	TRBJ1-5	few	CATRQGLSNQPQHF
TRBV5-6	13	TRBJ1-2	-	CASSTAGDRGYTF
TRBV5-1	14	TRBJ2-1	-	CASSLVQGYNEQFF
TRBV5-1	15	TRBJ1-6	-	CASSLERIGDSPLHF
TRBV30	14	TRBJ1-1	few	CAWSAGQGANEAFF
TRBV9	12	TRBJ1-6	-	CASSAVNSPLHF
TRBV5-6	15	TRBJ2-7	-	CASSFRQGISYEQYF
TRBV18	13	TRBJ1-4	-	CASSPRTREKLFF
TRBV2	13	TRBJ1-5	once	CASHPDGNQPQHF
TRBV9	15	TRBJ2-2	-	CASSVVSVNTGELFF
TRBV6-5	14	TRBJ1-2	-	CASSYGGVDYGYTF
TRBV2	15	TRBJ2-1	-	CASPSWLAVDNEQFF
TRBV6-6	16	TRBJ1-2	-	CASSYSGQGAFYGYTF
TRBV4-3	15	TRBJ2-5	-	CASSQDGDLTGTQYF
TRBV6-1	13	TRBJ2-7	-	CASTVDSSYEQYF
TRBV7-2	12	TRBJ1-1	-	CASSLGVTEAFF
TRBV5-1	15	TRBJ2-2	-	CASSLASGGPGELFF
TRBV5-8	14	TRBJ1-3	-	CASSLGGRGNTIYF
TRBV6-5	15	TRBJ1-2	-	CASSYKAGANYGYTF
TRBV6-1	11	TRBJ1-1	-	CASSEGFGAFF
TRBV5-1	14	TRBJ2-5	-	CASSFSGPPETQYF
TRBV9	14	TRBJ2-7	-	CASSVEGVAYEQYF
TRBV5-4	14	TRBJ1-1	-	CASRFPGENTEAFF
TRBV11-2	16	TRBJ2-3	-	CASSPDVSGSTDTQYF
TRBV6-1	14	TRBJ1-2	-	CASSEAGAGDGYTF
TRBV5-4	13	TRBJ1-3	-	CASSLYGGNTIYF
TRBV13	15	TRBJ1-1	-	CASSLRSWQNTEAFF
TRBV20-1	11	TRBJ1-1	few	CSAWKNTEAFF
TRBV5-4	12	TRBJ1-6	once	CASSLVGSPLHF
TRBV4-2	14	TRBJ2-2	-	CASSQGGHTGELFF
TRBV28	16	TRBJ2-2	-	CAPGGGGTTPAGELFF
TRBV19	15	TRBJ1-2	-	CASSESYDRLYGYTF
TRBV5-4	14	TRBJ1-3	-	CASSLAGTGNTIYF
TRBV2	17	TRBJ2-2	few	CASSAGRAGANTGELFF
TRBV9	16	TRBJ1-3	-	CASSVGRQSSGNTIYF
TRBV15	16	TRBJ2-3	-	CATSRSGDSHTDTQYF
TRBV6-5	11	TRBJ1-1	-	CASRRNTEAFF
TRBV11-3	15	TRBJ1-6	-	CASSLGQGANSPLHF
TRBV28	14	TRBJ2-7	-	CASILAGGSYEQYF
TRBV19	15	TRBJ2-7	-	CASSPGLPGSYEQYF
TRBV6-4	13	TRBJ2-2	few	CASSDVDTGELFF
TRBV12-5	14	TRBJ1-6	-	CASSGTEGVSPLHF
TRBV19	14	TRBJ1-2	-	CASSLQGRGNGYTF
TRBV29-1	14	TRBJ1-2	-	CSVDRGWANYGYTF
TRBV5-6	14	TRBJ1-4	-	CASSSGGGTEKLFF
TRBV6-5	15	TRBJ1-5	-	CASRPRDRVNQPQHF
TRBV5-1	14	TRBJ1-4	once	CASRKDSLNEKLFF
TRBV15	15	TRBJ2-7	-	CATSRGLLGAGEQYF